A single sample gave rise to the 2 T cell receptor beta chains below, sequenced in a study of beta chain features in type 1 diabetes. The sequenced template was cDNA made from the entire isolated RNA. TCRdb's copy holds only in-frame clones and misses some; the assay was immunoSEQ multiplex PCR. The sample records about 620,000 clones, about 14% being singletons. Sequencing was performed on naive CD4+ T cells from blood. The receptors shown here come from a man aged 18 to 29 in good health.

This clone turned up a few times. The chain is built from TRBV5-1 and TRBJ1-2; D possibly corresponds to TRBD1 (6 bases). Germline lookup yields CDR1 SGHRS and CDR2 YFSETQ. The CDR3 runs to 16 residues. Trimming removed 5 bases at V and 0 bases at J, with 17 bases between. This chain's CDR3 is CASSPHLDSTNYGYTF. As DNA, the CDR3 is TGCGCCAGCAGTCCCCACCTGGACAGCACTAACTATGGCTACACCTTC.

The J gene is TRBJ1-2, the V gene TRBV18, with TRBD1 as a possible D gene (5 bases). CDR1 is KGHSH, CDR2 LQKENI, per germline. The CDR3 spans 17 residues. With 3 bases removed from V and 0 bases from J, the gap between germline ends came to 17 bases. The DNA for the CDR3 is TGTGCCAGCTCACCCCTGGGGGGAACGGGAACTAACTATGGCTACACCTTC. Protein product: CASSPLGGTGTNYGYTF. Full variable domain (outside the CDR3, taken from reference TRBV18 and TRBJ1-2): NAGVMQNPRHLVRRRGQEARLRCSPMKGHSHVYWYRQLPEEGLKFMVYLQKENIIDESGMPKERFSAEFPKEGPSILRIQQVVRGDSAAYFCASSPLGGTGTNYGYTFGSGTRLTVV.